Listed here is a single T cell receptor beta chain. Germline-derived CDR1 and CDR2 are MNHEY and SVGAGI. The V and J ends lost 0 bases and 4 bases respectively, with 3 bases between them. The CDR3 has 12 residues. This specimen belongs to a study of Ad26.COV2.S vaccination and SARS-CoV-2 variants. The repertoire was sequenced with immunoSEQ multiplex PCR; TCRdb's copy has only in-frame clones and lacks some. The data contain 350,000 to 450,000 clones, around 87% of them seen just once; the ten biggest clones take up around 3.6%. Treatment given: around 19 received Ad26.COV2.S at low or high dose, single or two shots; about 5 received placebo; per-sample allocation not given. Sampling was done on day 63 after the first vaccine or placebo injection. Expressing Wuhan-strain SARS-CoV-2 spike, an Ad26 vector served as the vaccine.

The TCR originated in a person between 18 and 59 years old who received the Ad26.COV2.S COVID-19 vaccine or a placebo. The genes are TRBV6-5 and TRBJ1-1; the D is unclear. The material was peripheral blood, obtained in a trial of Ad26.COV2.S vaccine versus placebo. CDR3 amino acids: CASSYSPTEAFF. The CDR3 region has the DNA TGTGCCAGCAGTTACTCGCCCACTGAAGCTTTCTTT.